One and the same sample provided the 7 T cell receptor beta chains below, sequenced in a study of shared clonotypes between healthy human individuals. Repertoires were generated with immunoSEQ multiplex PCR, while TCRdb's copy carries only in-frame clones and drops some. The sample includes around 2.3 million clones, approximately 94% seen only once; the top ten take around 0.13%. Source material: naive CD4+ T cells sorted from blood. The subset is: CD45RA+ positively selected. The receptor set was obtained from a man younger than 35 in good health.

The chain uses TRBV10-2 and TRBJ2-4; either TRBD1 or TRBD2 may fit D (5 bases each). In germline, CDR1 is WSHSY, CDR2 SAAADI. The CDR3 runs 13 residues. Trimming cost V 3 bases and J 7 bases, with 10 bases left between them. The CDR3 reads CASSDQGGNIQYF. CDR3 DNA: TGCGCCAGCAGTGATCAGGGCGGGAACATTCAGTACTTC.

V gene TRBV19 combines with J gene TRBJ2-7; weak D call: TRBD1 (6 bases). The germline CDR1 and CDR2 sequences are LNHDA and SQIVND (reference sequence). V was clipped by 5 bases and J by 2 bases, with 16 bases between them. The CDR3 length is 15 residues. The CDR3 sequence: CASSDSPGVPYEQYF. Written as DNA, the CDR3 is TGTGCCAGTAGTGACTCTCCAGGGGTACCCTACGAGCAGTACTTC. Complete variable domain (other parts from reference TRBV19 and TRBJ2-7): DGGITQSPKYLFRKEGQNVTLSCEQNLNHDAMYWYRQDPGQGLRLIYYSQIVNDFQKGDIAEGYSVSREKKESFPLTVTSAQKNPTAFYLCASSDSPGVPYEQYFGPGTRLTVT.

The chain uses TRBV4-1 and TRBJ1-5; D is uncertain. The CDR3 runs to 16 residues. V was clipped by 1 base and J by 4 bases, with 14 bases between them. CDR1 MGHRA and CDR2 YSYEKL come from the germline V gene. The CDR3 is CASSQVGRGMNQPQHF. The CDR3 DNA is TGCGCCAGCAGCCAAGTCGGCCGGGGAATGAATCAGCCCCAGCATTTT.

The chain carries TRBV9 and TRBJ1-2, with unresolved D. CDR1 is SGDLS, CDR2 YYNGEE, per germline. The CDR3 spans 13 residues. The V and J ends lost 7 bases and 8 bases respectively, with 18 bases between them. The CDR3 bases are TGTGCCAGCGCCGCCGGCAACTATGAGGGCTACACCTTC. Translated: CASAAGNYEGYTF.

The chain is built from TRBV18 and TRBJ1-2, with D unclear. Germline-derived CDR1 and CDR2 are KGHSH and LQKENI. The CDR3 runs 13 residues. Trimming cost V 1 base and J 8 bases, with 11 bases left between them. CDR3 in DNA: TGTGCCAGCTCACCACTTCATGTTCCAGGCTACACCTTC. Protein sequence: CASSPLHVPGYTF.

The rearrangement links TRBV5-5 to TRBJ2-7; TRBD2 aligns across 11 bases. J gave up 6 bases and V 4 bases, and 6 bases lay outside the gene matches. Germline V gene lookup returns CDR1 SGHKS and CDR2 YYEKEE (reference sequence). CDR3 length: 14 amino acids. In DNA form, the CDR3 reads TGTGCCAGCAGCGATAGCGGGAGGGTCTCCGAGCAGTACTTC. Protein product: CASSDSGRVSEQYF.

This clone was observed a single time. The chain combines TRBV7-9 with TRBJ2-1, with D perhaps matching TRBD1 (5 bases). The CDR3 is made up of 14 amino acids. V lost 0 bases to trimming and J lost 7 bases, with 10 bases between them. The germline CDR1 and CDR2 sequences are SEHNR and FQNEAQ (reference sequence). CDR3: CASSLALAGNEQFF. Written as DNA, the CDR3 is TGTGCCAGCAGCTTAGCGCTCGCAGGGAATGAGCAGTTCTTC.